The present TCR beta chain was sequenced within a study of vaccination effects on CD4 cells after COVID-19. Study at large: Post-vaccine draws lagged the second dose by a median of 72 days.

Pools of viral peptides were used by the ViraFEST assay to expand antigen-specific CD4+ T cells ahead of sequencing. The authors isolated CD4+ T cells after around nine days of culture. Participants received two doses of either the BNT162b2 or mRNA-1273 vaccine. At days 3 and 7, half of the medium was exchanged for IL-2 medium. Some clones are missing from TCRdb's copy, which holds only in-frame ones; the method was immunoSEQ multiplex PCR. The table records approximately 28,000 clones, approximately 71% of them present only once. CDR1 and CDR2 from the germline V gene are SEHNR and FQNEAQ (reference sequence). V dropped 2 bases and J dropped 4 bases, with 12 bases sitting between them. The CDR3 totals 15 residues. As to this clone: Its antigen is currently unknown.

Study-wide results and caveats: The vaccine-induced clones of healthy vaccinees included only 1 of 255 that cross-reacted with common cold coronaviruses. Among infection- and vaccine-induced clones, marked clonal contraction occurred late after vaccination.

The clonotype originates from a human donor who received a COVID-19 vaccine. The chain combines TRBV7-9 with TRBJ1-3; D ambiguous. The input for sequencing was CD4+ T cells from PBMCs cultured with HCoV-NL63 spike peptides, taken after COVID-19 vaccination. The CDR3 nucleotides are TGTGCCAGCAGCTTACCTGGCCGATTGGGAAACACCATATATTTT. Amino acids: CASSLPGRLGNTIYF. The whole variable domain, filled in from reference TRBV7-9 and TRBJ1-3, reads DTGVSQNPRHKITKRGQNVTFRCDPISEHNRLYWYRQTLGQGPEFLTYFQNEAQLEKSRLLSDRFSAERPKGSFSTLEIQRTEQGDSAMYLCASSLPGRLGNTIYFGEGSWLTVV.